A single sample gave rise to the 9 T cell receptor beta chains below, sequenced in a study of cytomegalovirus exposure and HLA in healthy donors. PCR primers comprised 60 Vbeta and 13 Jbeta primers. The repertoire was sequenced with immunoSEQ multiplex PCR; TCRdb's copy has only in-frame clones and lacks some. The profile shows about 230,000 clones, 78% of them singletons. The specimen was PBMCs. Every receptor here comes from a boy aged 5-17 years in good health and CMV-seronegative.

V gene TRBV2 combines with J gene TRBJ1-1; TRBD1 agrees at 7 bases. Trimming at V came to 4 bases and at J to 7 bases, leaving 3 bases not matched to a gene. This CDR3 is 12 amino acids long. From germline, CDR1 is SNHLY and CDR2 FYNNEI. The CDR3 protein is CASSGDRNEAFF. The CDR3 DNA reads as TGTGCCAGCAGTGGGGACAGAAATGAAGCTTTCTTT.

The chain has TRBV7-8 and TRBJ2-1; 13 bases fit TRBD2. J was trimmed by 10 bases and V by 4 bases; bases with no gene match: 13. The germline V gene has CDR1 SGHVS and CDR2 FQNEAQ. The CDR3 loop spans 17 amino acids. Here the CDR3 reads CASSSRTSGSLSGEQFF. CDR3 DNA sequence: TGTGCCAGCAGCTCCCGGACTAGCGGGAGTCTGTCTGGAGAGCAGTTCTTC. The full variable domain, its missing parts supplied by reference TRBV7-8 and TRBJ2-1, is GAGVSQSPRYKVAKRGQDVALRCDPISGHVSLFWYQQALGQGPEFLTYFQNEAQLDKSGLPSDRFFAERPEGSVSTLKIQRTQQEDSAVYLCASSSRTSGSLSGEQFFGPGTRLTVL.

The V call is TRBV27, the J call TRBJ2-1; 13 positions match TRBD2. V lost 6 bases, J lost 13 bases, and 15 bases stayed unmatched. The CDR3 runs 16 residues. Germline V gene sequence: CDR1 MNHEY, CDR2 SMNVEV (reference sequence). DNA for the CDR3: TGTGCCAGCAGATCATTAGGACTAGCGGGAGTCTGGCAACAGTTCTTC. As protein: CASRSLGLAGVWQQFF.

Notes on this clone: Mismatch with germline at one junction end may stem from a read error. The V call is TRBV29-1, the J call TRBJ1-3; perhaps TRBD1 as D (5 bases). CDR3 length: 16 amino acids. Per the germline V gene, CDR1 is SQVTM and CDR2 is ANQGSEA. CDR3 amino acids: CSVEDNPGIEGSTIYF. The CDR3 DNA sequence: TGCAGCGTTGAAGATAATCCAGGGATAGAAGGAAGCACCATATATTTT.

This sequence joins TRBV2 and TRBJ1-1; TRBD1 is a possible D gene (5 bases). V lost 4 bases to trimming and J lost 10 bases, with 13 bases between them. Per the germline V gene, CDR1 is SNHLY and CDR2 is FYNNEI. This CDR3 spans 12 amino acids. CDR3 nucleotide sequence: TGTGCCAGCAGTGTTAGGGGCACAGGAGCTTTCTTT. Its protein is CASSVRGTGAFF.

The genes are TRBV6-6 and TRBJ1-1, with D uncertain. Germline-derived CDR1 and CDR2 are MNHNY and SVGAGI (reference sequence). V lost 9 bases and J lost 2, with 19 bases in between. The CDR3 has 15 amino acids. CDR3 bases: TGTGCCAGTCTCGAGGTAACGAAAGCAAACACTGAAGCTTTCTTT. Translation gives CASLEVTKANTEAFF.

The V gene is TRBV2, the J gene TRBJ1-6, with a weak D call TRBD1 (5 bases). The length of the CDR3 is 14 residues. V was clipped by 8 bases and J by 10 bases, with 18 bases between them. Germline V gives CDR1 SNHLY, CDR2 FYNNEI. CDR3 loop: CASGGDAYQSPLHF. The CDR3 nucleotides read TGTGCCAGCGGGGGGGACGCATACCAATCACCCCTCCACTTT.

This chain connects TRBV27 to TRBJ1-2; a weak D match, TRBD1 (5 bases). The germline gives CDR1 MNHEY, CDR2 SMNVEV (reference sequence). CDR3 size: 12 residues. Between the trimmed V and J ends, which lost 3 bases and 8 bases, there was a span of 10 bases. CDR3 sequence: CASSFGGEGYTF. The DNA of the CDR3 is TGTGCCAGCAGTTTCGGGGGTGAGGGCTACACCTTC.

The gene calls are TRBV10-3 and TRBJ2-1; 12 bases are shared with TRBD2. Germline trimming cut 2 bases from V and 9 bases from J; bases unmatched to any gene: 8. There are 16 residues in the CDR3. Germline lookup yields CDR1 ENHRY and CDR2 SYGVKD. CDR3 coding DNA: TGTGCCATCAGTGAGGCGGGACTAGCGGGTCAGGGTGAGCAGTTCTTC. Its protein is CAISEAGLAGQGEQFF.